Listed here are 7 T cell receptor beta chains from one sample, sequenced in a study of CD8 T cells in Susac syndrome. RNA, at about 0.5 to 1 ug, was reverse transcribed with random hexamers. TCRdb called the immunoSEQ multiplex PCR reads again in MiXCR, with one record for every CDR3 protein. The sample holds roughly 110,000 distinct CDR3 sequences, just under 95% seen once. The sequenced sample consisted of CD8+ T cells from PBMCs. These receptors were taken from a human donor in good health.

The chain employs TRBV3-1 and TRBJ1-6; D may be TRBD1 (6 bases). The germline V and J ends were trimmed by 4 bases and 6 bases, with 7 bases remaining between them. Germline V gene data show CDR1 as LGHDT and CDR2 as YNNKEL (reference sequence). CDR3 length: 13 residues. The CDR3 sequence: CASSPDSNSPLHF. As DNA, the CDR3 is TGTGCCAGCAGCCCGGACAGTAATTCACCCCTCCACTTT.

The chain recombines TRBV7-2 with TRBJ2-7; D might be TRBD1 (6 bases). V lost 0 bases to trimming and J lost 5 bases, with 17 bases between them. The length of the CDR3 is 16 residues. In germline, CDR1 is SGHTA, CDR2 FQGNSA. The CDR3 DNA follows: TGTGCCAGCAGCTTAGCGGGAGAACAGGGTAACAACGAGCAGTACTTC. The encoded protein is CASSLAGEQGNNEQYF.

This chain links TRBV7-8 with TRBJ2-3, with 8 positions matching TRBD1. J was trimmed by 4 bases and V by 3 bases; bases with no gene match: 0. CDR1 and CDR2 (germline): SGHVS, FQNEAQ. The CDR3 is 13 residues long. For the CDR3, the DNA is TGTGCCAGCAGCTTGACAGGGGCAGATACGCAGTATTTT. This gives the protein CASSLTGADTQYF.

The rearrangement joins TRBV25-1 to TRBJ2-4; D possibly corresponds to TRBD1 (6 bases). Trimming pared 2 bases from V and 6 bases from J, leaving 17 bases between. Germline V gives CDR1 MGHDK, CDR2 SYGVNS. This CDR3 has 16 amino acids. The CDR3 loop is CASSEGASGQRNIQYF. The CDR3 bases are TGTGCCAGCAGTGAAGGAGCTTCGGGACAACGAAACATTCAGTACTTC. The variable domain in full, with the rest retrieved from reference TRBV25-1 and TRBJ2-4, is EADIYQTPRYLVIGTGKKITLECSQTMGHDKMYWYQQDPGMELHLIHYSYGVNSTEKGDLSSESTVSRIRTEHFPLTLESARPSHTSQYLCASSEGASGQRNIQYFGAGTRLSVL.

V is TRBV5-4 and J is TRBJ2-2, with 16 bases identical to TRBD2. CDR1 and CDR2 from the germline V gene are SGHNT and YYREEE (reference sequence). CDR3 length: 17 residues. V lost 4 bases, J lost 7 bases, and 7 bases stayed unmatched. The CDR3 bases are TGTGCCAGCAGCCCGGGACTAGCGGGGGGGCCTGGCGGGGAGCTGTTTTTT. Residues: CASSPGLAGGPGGELFF. Looking up the rest from reference TRBV5-4 and TRBJ2-2 gives the full variable domain: ETGVTQSPTHLIKTRGQQVTLRCSSQSGHNTVSWYQQALGQGPQFIFQYYREEENGRGNFPPRFSGLQFPNYSSELNVNALELDDSALYLCASSPGLAGGPGGELFFGEGSRLTVL.

The V and J genes are TRBV19 and TRBJ2-7; TRBD1 is a possible D gene (5 bases). Germline V gives CDR1 LNHDA, CDR2 SQIVND (reference sequence). The CDR3 consists of 14 residues. Trimming pared 3 bases from V and 3 bases from J, leaving 12 bases between. CDR3 residues: CASSMQGLIYEQYF. In DNA form, the CDR3 reads TGTGCCAGTAGTATGCAGGGTTTAATCTACGAGCAGTACTTC.

The chain links TRBV6-4 to TRBJ1-1, with a possible D match to TRBD1 (5 bases). The CDR3 is made up of 15 amino acids. V lost 6 bases, J lost 0 bases, and 14 bases lay in between. Germline V gene data show CDR1 as MRHNA and CDR2 as SNTAGT. The DNA for the CDR3 is TGTGCCAGCAGGGACAATGACAGAATGAACACTGAAGCTTTCTTT. Translating gives CASRDNDRMNTEAFF.